Each of the 30 T cell receptor beta chains below was sequenced from the same sample in a study of human T cells and chemical hapten exposure. TCRdb independently ran MiXCR on the RACE reads; one entry per CDR3 protein. Here the sample spans about 77,000 distinct CDR3 sequences, approximately 8.1% being singletons. The time point denotes: healthy volunteer bleed at 6 weeks. The starting material, unfractionated whole blood, was used for total RNA extraction. The sample taken for sequencing was whole blood. These receptors were taken from a female donor in good health. Some clones in this sample may be carry-over from other donors' samples.

The chain uses TRBV7-9 and TRBJ2-3; D possibly matches TRBD1 or TRBD2 (6 bases each). The V gene's germline CDR1 is SEHNR and CDR2 FQNEAQ (reference sequence). CDR3 length equals 14 residues. V lost 2 bases and J lost 6, with 12 bases in between. This CDR3 is CASSLYREADTQYF. DNA of the CDR3: TGTGCCAGCAGCTTATACAGGGAGGCGGATACGCAGTATTTT.

In this sample, this clonotype turned up many times. The chain recombines TRBV12-3 or TRBV12-4 with TRBJ2-3; 8 bases agree with TRBD2. The CDR3 is made up of 16 amino acids. The V gene end was trimmed by 7 bases and the J gene end by 0 bases; junction bases not matched to a gene: 9. The CDR3 loop reads CASIGGADYSTDTQYF. Here the CDR3 DNA reads TGTGCCAGCATCGGGGGGGCCGATTATAGCACAGATACGCAGTATTTT.

This clonotype was seen at least ten times. The genes are TRBV20-1 and TRBJ2-7, with unresolved D. V lost 3 bases to trimming and J lost 4 bases, with 19 bases between them. The CDR3 has 15 amino acids. The V gene's germline CDR1 is DFQATT and CDR2 SNEGSKA (reference sequence). Written as DNA, the CDR3 is TGCAGTGCTAGTTGGTACCGGAAGACCATATACGAGCAGTACTTC. Translation: CSASWYRKTIYEQYF.

Many counts were recorded for this clonotype. The chain recombines TRBV6-6 with TRBJ1-5, with 7 bases identical to TRBD1. V lost 4 bases and J lost 4; bases outside the gene matches: 7. The CDR3 length is 15 residues. Per germline, CDR1 MNHNY and CDR2 SVGAGI (reference sequence). CDR3 nucleotide sequence: TGTGCCAGCAGTTCCAGACAGGGCCCGAATCAGCCCCAGCATTTT. Protein sequence: CASSSRQGPNQPQHF.

This clonotype has more than one count but fewer than ten. This chain connects TRBV12-3 or TRBV12-4 to TRBJ1-2, with a weak D call TRBD1 (6 bases). This CDR3 has 14 residues. V lost 5 bases and J 7 bases, leaving 17 bases between the germline ends. CDR3 in amino acids: CASSPPWGGGGYTF. The CDR3 DNA reads as TGTGCCAGCAGTCCTCCTTGGGGGGGCGGTGGCTACACCTTC.

This clonotype was picked up a small number of times. The gene calls are TRBV5-1 and TRBJ2-5; maybe TRBD2 (6 bases). The CDR3 has 15 amino acids. Per germline, CDR1 SGHRS and CDR2 YFSETQ. V was pared by 4 bases and J by 3 bases, with 16 bases between. The CDR3 reads CASSNMVGEEETQYF. The CDR3 DNA reads as TGCGCCAGCAGCAATATGGTCGGGGAGGAAGAGACCCAGTACTTC.

V gene TRBV12-3 or TRBV12-4 combines with J gene TRBJ1-1; 7 bases are a match to TRBD1. The J segment lost 4 bases and the V segment lost 4 bases, leaving 27 bases of the junction unmatched. The CDR3 sequence is 21 residues long. The CDR3 nucleotides read TGTGCCAGCAGTTATAAAGCGGGACAGACTATCCAAGCGAGGAGGGGCACTGAAGCTTTCTTT. Protein sequence: CASSYKAGQTIQARRGTEAFF.

This clonotype has just a few counts. The chain recombines TRBV6-9 with TRBJ2-6, with D possibly matching TRBD2 (6 bases). Germline CDR1 and CDR2: MNHGY and SVAAGI. This CDR3 spans 16 amino acids. V lost 2 bases and J 3 bases, leaving 11 bases between the germline ends. The CDR3 DNA is TGTGCCAGCAGTTATCAGGGACTGGGTGGGGCCAACGTCCTGACTTTC. Its translation: CASSYQGLGGANVLTF.

This sequence joins TRBV6-2 or TRBV6-3 and TRBJ1-1, with D uncertain. V dropped 3 bases and J dropped 3 bases, with 5 bases sitting between them. CDR1 and CDR2 (germline): MNHEY, SVGEGT. This CDR3 region has 12 residues. Here the CDR3 DNA reads TGTGCCAGCAGTTATACGGACACTGAAGCTTTCTTT. Amino acid sequence: CASSYTDTEAFF.

In its sample, this clonotype was seen many times. This sequence joins TRBV20-1 and TRBJ1-5; D is undetermined. Per the germline V gene, CDR1 is DFQATT and CDR2 is SNEGSKA (reference sequence). The CDR3 loop spans 13 amino acids. Trimming removed 7 bases from V and 1 base from J, with 11 bases in between. CDR3 amino acids: CSVVRQSNQPQHF. CDR3 in DNA: TGCAGTGTGGTTCGTCAGAGCAATCAGCCCCAGCATTTT.

This clonotype was recorded at least ten times. The chain combines TRBV20-1 with TRBJ1-1; the D gene is possibly TRBD1 (6 bases). The CDR3 runs 15 residues. Deletions cut 5 bases from V and 1 base from J, with 17 bases between. Germline CDR1 reads DFQATT; CDR2 reads SNEGSKA (reference sequence). CDR3 coding DNA: TGCAGTGCTCCCAGTAGCGGCAGGGGGAACACTGAAGCTTTCTTT. Encoded protein: CSAPSSGRGNTEAFF.

This clonotype was recorded many times. The gene calls are TRBV20-1 and TRBJ2-3, with a weak D call TRBD1 (5 bases). Trimming cost V 0 bases and J 4 bases, with 20 bases left between them. CDR1 and CDR2 from the germline V gene are DFQATT and SNEGSKA (reference sequence). The CDR3 extends over 17 amino acids. The CDR3 loop reads CSARDQGNSGFPDTQYF. CDR3 bases: TGCAGTGCTAGAGATCAGGGTAATTCAGGATTCCCAGATACGCAGTATTTT.

This clonotype was picked up many times. This chain links TRBV2 with TRBJ2-7, with D unclear. The V gene lost 2 bases and the J gene lost 6 bases, with 8 bases spanning the gap. The CDR3 length is 12 residues. Per germline, CDR1 SNHLY and CDR2 FYNNEI. The CDR3: CASSELRPEQYF. In DNA, the CDR3 is TGTGCCAGCAGTGAATTACGCCCCGAGCAGTACTTC.

At least ten counts were recorded for this clonotype. This CDR3 reads CASSFGGRAGNTIYF. The DNA of the CDR3 is TGTGCCAGCAGTTTCGGAGGGAGGGCCGGAAACACCATATATTTT. The chain recombines TRBV6-6 with TRBJ1-3; no reliable D call. This CDR3 has 15 amino acids. Germline values: CDR1 MNHNY, CDR2 SVGAGI (reference sequence). V shed 4 bases and J shed 4 bases, with 14 bases lying between them.

This chain uses TRBV12-3 or TRBV12-4 with TRBJ2-3; D ambiguous. The CDR3 runs 15 residues. Trimming took off 2 bases at V and 5 bases at J, with 14 bases between the two ends. CDR3 sequence (DNA): TGTGCCAGCAGTTTAACGGTGGGCACCCAAGATACGCAGTATTTT. This translates into CASSLTVGTQDTQYF.

This rearrangement joins TRBV20-1 to TRBJ1-4, with D hard to call. Germline V gives CDR1 DFQATT, CDR2 SNEGSKA (reference sequence). Trimming removed 4 bases from V and 8 bases from J, with 11 bases in between. The CDR3 is 12 amino acids. The CDR3 nucleotides are TGCAGTGCTACAGAGGTGGTCGAAAAACTGTTTTTT. Protein sequence: CSATEVVEKLFF.

V usage is TRBV18 and J usage is TRBJ1-1; D is unresolved. V gave up 5 bases and J gave up 4 bases, with 17 bases separating them. CDR3 length: 15 residues. Germline assignment: CDR1 KGHSH and CDR2 LQKENI. The CDR3 region has the DNA TGTGCCAGCTCATCTCTTCATGGACCAGGCACTGAAGCTTTCTTT. Translating it yields CASSSLHGPGTEAFF.

There are many counts of this clonotype. The genes are TRBV6-6 and TRBJ1-5; TRBD1 matches 7 bases. V was pared by 6 bases and J by 0 bases, with 11 bases of the junction left unmatched. Germline V gene lookup returns CDR1 MNHNY and CDR2 SVGAGI (reference sequence). The CDR3 extends over 17 amino acids. CDR3 DNA: TGTGCCAGCAGCTTTGGCAGGGGGACTTCTAGCAATCAGCCCCAGCATTTT. This translates into CASSFGRGTSSNQPQHF.

This chain connects TRBV11-2 to TRBJ2-7; D gene unclear. The germline V gene has CDR1 SGHAT and CDR2 FQNNGV. Deletions cut 5 bases from V and 2 bases from J, with 10 bases between. The CDR3 consists of 13 residues. CDR3 bases: TGTGCCAGCAGCCCGTATCAAACCTACGAGCAGTACTTC. Translated: CASSPYQTYEQYF.

This chain links TRBV18 with TRBJ1-1; D remains ambiguous. Germline V gene sequence: CDR1 KGHSH, CDR2 LQKENI. This CDR3 is 14 amino acids long. V was shortened by 3 bases and J by 0 bases, with 8 bases between the two germline ends. The CDR3 region is CASSPARMNTEAFF. The CDR3 region has the DNA TGTGCCAGCTCACCGGCGCGGATGAACACTGAAGCTTTCTTT.

V is TRBV27 and J is TRBJ2-7, with 7 bases that match TRBD1. This CDR3 has 18 residues. V lost 4 bases to trimming and J lost 3 bases; unmatched junction nucleotides: 18. Germline-derived CDR1 and CDR2 are MNHEY and SMNVEV (reference sequence). The CDR3 protein is CASSSPVPGTATYYEQYF. The CDR3, as DNA: TGTGCCAGCAGTTCCCCCGTCCCCGGGACAGCGACCTACTACGAGCAGTACTTC.

This clonotype was detected ten times or more. The chain uses TRBV7-9 and TRBJ1-6; TRBD1 matches at 7 bases. Germline V lookup: CDR1 SEHNR, CDR2 FQNEAQ (reference sequence). The CDR3 spans 14 residues. Trimming took 1 base from V and 7 from J; bases not matched to a gene: 1. The CDR3 protein is CASSLVTGNSPLHF. CDR3 coding DNA: TGTGCCAGCAGCTTAGTGACAGGGAATTCACCCCTCCACTTT.

This clonotype was counted between two and nine times. V gene TRBV2 combines with J gene TRBJ1-2, with D unclear. This CDR3 contains 14 residues. Germline CDR1 SNHLY, CDR2 FYNNEI. Trimming removed 0 bases at V and 1 base at J, with 6 bases between. In DNA, the CDR3 is TGTGCCAGCAGTGAAGCAAGACTTAACTATGGCTACACCTTC. This gives the protein CASSEARLNYGYTF.

This clonotype was counted only a few times. The V and J genes are TRBV20-1 and TRBJ1-5, with 12 bases matching TRBD1. This CDR3 spans 14 amino acids. Losses at the gene ends were 5 bases for V and 4 bases for J; bases not matched to a gene: 3. The V gene's germline CDR1 is DFQATT and CDR2 SNEGSKA (reference sequence). Here the CDR3 reads CSALGQGANQPQHF. In nucleotides, the CDR3 is TGCAGTGCTCTGGGACAGGGGGCAAATCAGCCCCAGCATTTT.

Many counts were recorded for this clonotype. The V gene is TRBV6-5, the J gene TRBJ1-1; D is ambiguous. Per the germline V gene, CDR1 is MNHEY and CDR2 is SVGAGI. The CDR3 is 16 amino acids. V lost 6 bases to trimming and J lost 3 bases, with 20 bases between them. The CDR3 loop is CASSTPKYSGDTEAFF. Written as DNA, the CDR3 is TGTGCCAGCAGCACCCCTAAATACTCCGGGGACACTGAAGCTTTCTTT.

This chain uses TRBV29-1 with TRBJ2-5, with no clear D. The length of the CDR3 is 17 residues. In germline, CDR1 is SQVTM, CDR2 ANQGSEA. Between the trimmed V and J ends, which lost 7 bases and 5 bases, there was a span of 29 bases. The CDR3 nucleotides read TGCAGCGCGAACCCCGCGAGCACGACGAAGAAGGTTGAGACCCAGTACTTC. Its translation is CSANPASTTKKVETQYF.

The rearrangement joins TRBV4-2 to TRBJ1-5; D is perhaps TRBD1 (5 bases). The CDR3 runs 12 residues. The germline V and J ends were trimmed by 6 bases and 7 bases, with 10 bases remaining between them. The germline CDR1 and CDR2 sequences are LGHNA and YNFKEQ. CDR3: CASSTGTQPQHF. The CDR3 nucleotides are TGTGCCAGCAGTACGGGGACCCAGCCCCAGCATTTT.

This clonotype was recorded many times. V gene TRBV4-3 combines with J gene TRBJ2-3; 9 nucleotides match TRBD2. With 0 bases clipped from V and 6 bases from J, the junction kept 13 bases outside the gene matches. CDR3 size: 18 residues. Germline CDR1 is LGHNA and CDR2 is YSLEER. The CDR3 nucleotides are TGCGCCAGCAGCCAAGATATCCAGCGGGGGGCTACTTGGGATACGCAGTATTTT. As protein: CASSQDIQRGATWDTQYF.

The chain combines TRBV4-2 with TRBJ1-5; TRBD1 matches at 8 bases. The trim removed 4 bases at V and 7 bases at J, leaving 12 bases unmatched. Germline assignment: CDR1 LGHNA and CDR2 YNFKEQ. The CDR3 consists of 16 residues. The CDR3 is CASSRDNRGTGQPQHF. In DNA form, the CDR3 reads TGTGCCAGCAGCCGAGATAACAGGGGGACGGGACAGCCCCAGCATTTT.

This clonotype was counted at least ten times. This chain joins TRBV25-1 and TRBJ1-1; D is possibly TRBD1 (5 bases). The CDR3 loop spans 14 amino acids. Germline V gene lookup returns CDR1 MGHDK and CDR2 SYGVNS. V lost 2 bases, J lost 0 bases, and 7 bases lay in between. The CDR3 DNA reads TGTGCCAGCAGTGAAACAGGAGTGAACACTGAAGCTTTCTTT. Translation: CASSETGVNTEAFF.